The clone carrying this T cell receptor (beta chain) was counted many times. These data come from a study of T cells in Graves' hyperthyroidism and ophthalmopathy. Germline CDR1 is MDHEN and CDR2 is SYDVKM. The CDR3 covers 14 residues. The ends were cut back, 7 bases at V and 6 bases at J, with 18 bases in the middle. Researchers took RNA transcripts and amplified the TCR beta CDR3 regions from them. With the HTBI primer set, the TCR CDR3 went through a first round of RT-PCR. TCRdb ran MiXCR on the multiplex PCR reads and lists one entry per CDR3 protein. The data show 700,000 or so distinct CDR3 sequences, roughly 14% seen once.

The TCR was taken from a woman in her 50s with Graves' ophthalmopathy. Sequencing was carried out using blood. The V call is TRBV28, the J call TRBJ1-1; tentatively, D is TRBD1 (6 bases). CDR3: CASTVQGRGAEAFF. For the CDR3, the DNA is TGTGCCAGCACTGTGCAGGGGCGGGGGGCTGAAGCTTTCTTT.